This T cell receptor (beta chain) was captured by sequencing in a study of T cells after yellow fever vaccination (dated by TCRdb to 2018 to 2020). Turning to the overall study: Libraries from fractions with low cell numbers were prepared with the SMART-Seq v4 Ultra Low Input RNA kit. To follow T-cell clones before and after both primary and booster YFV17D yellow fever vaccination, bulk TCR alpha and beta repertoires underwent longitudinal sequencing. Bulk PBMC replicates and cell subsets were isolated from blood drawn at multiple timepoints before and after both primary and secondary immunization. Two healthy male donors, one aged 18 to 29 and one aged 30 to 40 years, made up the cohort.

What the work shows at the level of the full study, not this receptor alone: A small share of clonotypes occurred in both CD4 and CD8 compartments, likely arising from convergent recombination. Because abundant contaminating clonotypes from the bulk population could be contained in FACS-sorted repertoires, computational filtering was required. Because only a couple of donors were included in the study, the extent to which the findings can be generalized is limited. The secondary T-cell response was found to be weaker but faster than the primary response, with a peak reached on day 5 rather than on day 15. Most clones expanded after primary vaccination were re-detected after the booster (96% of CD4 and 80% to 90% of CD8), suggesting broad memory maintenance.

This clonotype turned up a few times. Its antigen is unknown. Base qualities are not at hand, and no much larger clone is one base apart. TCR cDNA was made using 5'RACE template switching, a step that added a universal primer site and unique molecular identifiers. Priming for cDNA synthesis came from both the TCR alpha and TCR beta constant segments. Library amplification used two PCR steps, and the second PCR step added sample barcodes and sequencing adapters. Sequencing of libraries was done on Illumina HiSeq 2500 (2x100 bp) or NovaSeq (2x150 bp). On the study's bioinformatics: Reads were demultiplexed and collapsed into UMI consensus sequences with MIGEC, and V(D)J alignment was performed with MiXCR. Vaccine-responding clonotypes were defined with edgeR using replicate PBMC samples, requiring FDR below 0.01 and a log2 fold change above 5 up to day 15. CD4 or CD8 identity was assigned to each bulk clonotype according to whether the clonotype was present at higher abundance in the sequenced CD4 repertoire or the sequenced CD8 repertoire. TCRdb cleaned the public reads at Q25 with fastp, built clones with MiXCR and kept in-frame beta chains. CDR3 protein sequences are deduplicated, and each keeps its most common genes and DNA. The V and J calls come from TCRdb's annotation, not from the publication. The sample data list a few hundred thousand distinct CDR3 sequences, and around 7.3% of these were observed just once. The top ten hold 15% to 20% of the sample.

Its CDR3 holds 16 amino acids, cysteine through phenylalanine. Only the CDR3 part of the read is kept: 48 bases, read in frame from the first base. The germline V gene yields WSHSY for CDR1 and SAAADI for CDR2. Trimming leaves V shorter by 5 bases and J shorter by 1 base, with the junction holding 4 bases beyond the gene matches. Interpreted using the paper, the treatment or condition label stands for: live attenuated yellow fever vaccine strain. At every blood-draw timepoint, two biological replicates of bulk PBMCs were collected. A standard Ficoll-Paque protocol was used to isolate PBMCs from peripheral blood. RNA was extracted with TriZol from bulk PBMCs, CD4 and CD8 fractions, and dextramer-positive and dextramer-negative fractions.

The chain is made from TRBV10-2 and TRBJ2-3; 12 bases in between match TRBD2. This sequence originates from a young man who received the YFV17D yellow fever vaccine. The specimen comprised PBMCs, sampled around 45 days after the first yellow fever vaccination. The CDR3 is CASSSTSGGRTDTQYF. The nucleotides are TGCGCCAGCAGTTCGACTAGCGGGGGTCGCACAGATACGCAGTATTTT.